A selection of T cell receptor beta chains follows, all from one sample in a study of OX40 agonist ivuxolimab in advanced cancers. Clones were read by immunoSEQ multiplex PCR, and TCRdb kept only the in-frame ones, dropping some. This sample yields about 45,000 clones, of which under 90% are seen a single time; 8% to 13% belongs to the top ten. The sequenced sample was CD4+ or CD8+ T cells sorted from blood, obtained in a trial of the OX40 agonist ivuxolimab. The receptors here all came from an adult with an advanced solid tumor such as melanoma, head and neck, liver or kidney cancer. Each CDR3 is given with its conserved first and last residue. The D gene is left open where the match is weak. A row's size may be missing; if present it is once, few, many or a size class.

j_call: TRBJ1-5; v_call: TRBV4-3; d_call: -; clone_size: -; cdr3_aa: CASSLTSQSPQHF; cdr3_nt: TGCGCCAGCAGCCTTACCTCTCAGTCGCCCCAGCATTTT
j_call: TRBJ2-7; v_call: TRBV6-5; d_call: -; clone_size: -; cdr3_aa: CASSYRTTSYEQYF; cdr3_nt: TGTGCCAGCAGTTACAGGACAACCTCCTACGAGCAGTACTTC
j_call: TRBJ1-5; v_call: TRBV29-1; d_call: TRBD1; clone_size: -; cdr3_aa: CSAGTGRFQPQHF; cdr3_nt: TGCAGCGCCGGGACAGGGAGGTTTCAGCCCCAGCATTTT
j_call: TRBJ1-3; v_call: TRBV5-1; d_call: TRBD1; clone_size: -; cdr3_aa: CASSSQGAPGNTIYF; cdr3_nt: TGCGCCAGCAGCTCACAGGGGGCGCCTGGAAACACCATATATTTT
j_call: TRBJ1-2; v_call: TRBV29-1; d_call: -; clone_size: -; cdr3_aa: CSVEQGNGYTF; cdr3_nt: TGCAGCGTTGAACAGGGAAATGGCTACACCTTC
j_call: TRBJ1-2; v_call: TRBV28; d_call: -; clone_size: -; cdr3_aa: CASMRGGSNYGYTF; cdr3_nt: TGTGCCAGCATGAGGGGAGGGTCTAACTATGGCTACACCTTC
j_call: TRBJ1-2; v_call: TRBV28; d_call: -; clone_size: -; cdr3_aa: CASSPENLGGYTF; cdr3_nt: TGTGCCAGCAGTCCAGAGAACTTGGGGGGCTACACCTTC
j_call: TRBJ2-2; v_call: TRBV19; d_call: -; clone_size: -; cdr3_aa: CASISQGLTGELFF; cdr3_nt: TGTGCCAGTATTTCGCAGGGCCTTACCGGGGAGCTGTTTTTT
j_call: TRBJ2-7; v_call: TRBV28; d_call: TRBD2; clone_size: few; cdr3_aa: CASTPAGGSPTYEQYF; cdr3_nt: TGTGCCAGCACCCCCGCGGGGGGATCCCCAACATACGAGCAGTACTTC
j_call: TRBJ2-7; v_call: TRBV7-2; d_call: TRBD2; clone_size: -; cdr3_aa: CASSTGAGGSYEQYF; cdr3_nt: TGTGCCAGCAGCACTGGCGCGGGAGGGAGCTACGAGCAGTACTTC
j_call: TRBJ2-2; v_call: TRBV10-3; d_call: -; clone_size: -; cdr3_aa: CAISDPRENTGELFF; cdr3_nt: TGTGCCATCAGTGATCCGCGGGAGAACACCGGGGAGCTGTTTTTT
j_call: TRBJ1-1; v_call: TRBV5-1; d_call: TRBD1; clone_size: few; cdr3_aa: CASRRTGPEAFF; cdr3_nt: TGCGCCAGCAGACGGACAGGGCCTGAAGCTTTCTTT
j_call: TRBJ2-1; v_call: TRBV9; d_call: -; clone_size: -; cdr3_aa: CASSVASQRYNEQFF; cdr3_nt: TGTGCCAGCAGCGTAGCCTCTCAACGTTACAATGAGCAGTTCTTC
j_call: TRBJ2-5; v_call: TRBV5-4; d_call: TRBD2; clone_size: -; cdr3_aa: CASSSRTSAQETQYF; cdr3_nt: TGTGCCAGCAGCAGCCGGACTAGCGCACAAGAGACCCAGTACTTC
j_call: TRBJ1-4; v_call: TRBV18; d_call: -; clone_size: -; cdr3_aa: CASSPAVGNEKLFF; cdr3_nt: TGTGCCAGCTCACCGGCTGTAGGGAATGAAAAACTGTTTTTT
j_call: TRBJ2-1; v_call: TRBV4-3; d_call: TRBD2; clone_size: -; cdr3_aa: CASSQAVAGDTEQFF; cdr3_nt: TGCGCCAGCAGCCAAGCCGTAGCGGGAGATACTGAGCAGTTCTTC
j_call: TRBJ2-1; v_call: TRBV5-1; d_call: -; clone_size: -; cdr3_aa: CASSLRADTYNEQFF; cdr3_nt: TGCGCCAGCAGCTTGCGAGCAGATACCTACAATGAGCAGTTCTTC
j_call: TRBJ1-3; v_call: TRBV19; d_call: -; clone_size: -; cdr3_aa: CASTRDSSSGNTIYF; cdr3_nt: TGTGCCAGTACCCGGGACTCGAGCTCTGGAAACACCATATATTTT
j_call: TRBJ1-1; v_call: TRBV5-4; d_call: -; clone_size: -; cdr3_aa: CASSLGTVNTEAFF; cdr3_nt: TGTGCCAGCAGCTTGGGGACAGTGAACACTGAAGCTTTCTTT
j_call: TRBJ2-1; v_call: TRBV28; d_call: -; clone_size: -; cdr3_aa: CASSIPRAGYNEQFF; cdr3_nt: TGTGCCAGCAGTATACCTAGAGCCGGCTACAATGAGCAGTTCTTC
j_call: TRBJ1-2; v_call: TRBV6-6; d_call: TRBD1; clone_size: -; cdr3_aa: CASSLGQGADGYTF; cdr3_nt: TGTGCCAGCAGCCTGGGACAGGGGGCCGATGGCTACACCTTC
j_call: TRBJ2-2; v_call: TRBV28; d_call: TRBD2; clone_size: -; cdr3_aa: CASSFGLAGAGELFF; cdr3_nt: TGTGCCAGCAGTTTTGGCCTAGCGGGAGCCGGGGAGCTGTTTTTT
j_call: TRBJ1-3; v_call: TRBV4-3; d_call: TRBD1; clone_size: few; cdr3_aa: CASSPSPQGGSGNTIYF; cdr3_nt: TGCGCCAGCAGCCCAAGCCCTCAGGGGGGCTCTGGAAACACCATATATTTT
j_call: TRBJ1-4; v_call: TRBV19; d_call: TRBD1; clone_size: few; cdr3_aa: CASRLTGGATNEKLFF; cdr3_nt: TGTGCCAGTAGGTTGACAGGGGGCGCGACTAATGAAAAACTGTTTTTT
j_call: TRBJ1-1; v_call: TRBV29-1; d_call: TRBD1; clone_size: -; cdr3_aa: CSVTPGQGVDTEAFF; cdr3_nt: TGCAGCGTTACTCCGGGACAGGGAGTAGACACTGAAGCTTTCTTT
j_call: TRBJ2-5; v_call: TRBV2; d_call: -; clone_size: -; cdr3_aa: CASSESYRVQETQYF; cdr3_nt: TGTGCCAGCAGTGAATCTTACAGGGTCCAGGAGACCCAGTACTTC
j_call: TRBJ2-7; v_call: TRBV21-1; d_call: -; clone_size: -; cdr3_aa: CASSKWDRGRKWEAYEQYF; cdr3_nt: TGTGCCAGCAGCAAGTGGGACAGGGGGCGCAAGTGGGAGGCCTACGAGCAGTACTTC
j_call: TRBJ2-2; v_call: TRBV29-1; d_call: -; clone_size: -; cdr3_aa: CSVARPENTGELFF; cdr3_nt: TGCAGCGTGGCGAGGCCAGAGAACACCGGGGAGCTGTTTTTT
j_call: TRBJ2-7; v_call: TRBV27; d_call: TRBD2; clone_size: -; cdr3_aa: CASTGGLTWEQYF; cdr3_nt: TGTGCCAGCACGGGGGGGCTGACCTGGGAGCAGTACTTC
j_call: TRBJ2-7; v_call: TRBV7-9; d_call: -; clone_size: -; cdr3_aa: CASSDVERHYEQYF; cdr3_nt: TGTGCCAGCAGCGACGTAGAGCGGCACTACGAGCAGTACTTC
j_call: TRBJ1-2; v_call: TRBV27; d_call: -; clone_size: medium-sized; cdr3_aa: CASSSDYYGYTF; cdr3_nt: TGTGCCAGCAGCTCAGATTACTATGGCTACACCTTC
j_call: TRBJ2-1; v_call: TRBV9; d_call: -; clone_size: -; cdr3_aa: CASSPQGGAPFRNEQFF; cdr3_nt: TGTGCCAGCAGCCCCCAGGGGGGGGCCCCTTTCAGAAATGAGCAGTTCTTC
j_call: TRBJ2-2; v_call: TRBV27; d_call: -; clone_size: few; cdr3_aa: CASRSAGGANGELFF; cdr3_nt: TGTGCCAGCAGATCCGCAGGGGGGGCGAACGGGGAGCTGTTTTTT
j_call: TRBJ1-1; v_call: TRBV5-4; d_call: -; clone_size: few; cdr3_aa: CASSLGREGSFEAFF; cdr3_nt: TGTGCCAGCAGCTTGGGGCGTGAGGGGTCCTTTGAAGCTTTCTTT
j_call: TRBJ2-3; v_call: TRBV10-1; d_call: TRBD2; clone_size: -; cdr3_aa: CASSDPGTSGRAPTQYF; cdr3_nt: TGCGCCAGCAGTGATCCCGGGACTAGCGGGAGGGCCCCTACGCAGTATTTT
j_call: TRBJ1-6; v_call: TRBV19; d_call: TRBD1; clone_size: -; cdr3_aa: CASSTLQGETAPLHF; cdr3_nt: TGTGCCAGTAGTACTCTTCAGGGGGAGACGGCACCCCTCCACTTT
j_call: TRBJ2-2; v_call: TRBV7-9; d_call: -; clone_size: -; cdr3_aa: CASSLGGTGELFF; cdr3_nt: TGTGCCAGCAGCTTAGGGGGAACCGGGGAGCTGTTTTTT
j_call: TRBJ2-7; v_call: TRBV7-2; d_call: -; clone_size: -; cdr3_aa: CASSLGQAVYEQYF; cdr3_nt: TGTGCCAGCAGCTTAGGACAGGCAGTCTACGAGCAGTACTTC
j_call: TRBJ2-2; v_call: TRBV7-9; d_call: TRBD1; clone_size: -; cdr3_aa: CASSPPGQGFGELFF; cdr3_nt: TGTGCCAGCAGCCCACCGGGACAGGGGTTCGGGGAGCTGTTTTTT
j_call: TRBJ1-2; v_call: TRBV10-3; d_call: -; clone_size: -; cdr3_aa: CAISDLGGLDYGYTF; cdr3_nt: TGTGCCATCAGCGATCTCGGGGGGTTAGACTATGGCTACACCTTC
j_call: TRBJ2-7; v_call: TRBV10-3; d_call: -; clone_size: -; cdr3_aa: CAISESGGLSEQYF; cdr3_nt: TGTGCCATCAGTGAGAGCGGCGGGCTCAGCGAGCAGTACTTC
j_call: TRBJ2-2; v_call: TRBV2; d_call: -; clone_size: -; cdr3_aa: CASSEGTGELFF; cdr3_nt: TGTGCCAGCAGTGAAGGCACCGGGGAGCTGTTTTTT